What follows are 27 T cell receptor beta chains derived from one specimen sequenced in a study of cytomegalovirus exposure and HLA in healthy donors. PCR primers comprised 60 Vbeta and 13 Jbeta primers. Repertoires were generated with immunoSEQ multiplex PCR, while TCRdb's copy carries only in-frame clones and drops some. The sample has about 140,000 clones, 78% seen once. The sequenced sample consisted of PBMCs. These receptors originate from a male donor in good health and CMV-seronegative.

This clone came up a few times. The CDR3 nucleotides read TGTGCCAGCGGGGGCCTCTCTGGAAACACCATATATTTT. Its translation: CASGGLSGNTIYF. The chain links TRBV5-4 to TRBJ1-3; D is possibly TRBD1 (6 bases). Germline CDR1 reads SGHNT; CDR2 reads YYREEE (reference sequence). This CDR3 spans 13 amino acids. The V and J ends lost 7 bases and 0 bases respectively, with 8 bases between them.

The table lists this clone with a few counts. The V and J genes are TRBV19 and TRBJ1-1, with no clear D. Trimming took off 4 bases at V and 6 bases at J, with 6 bases between the two ends. Germline V CDR1 and CDR2: LNHDA, SQIVND (reference sequence). CDR3 length: 11 amino acids. CDR3 in DNA: TGTGCCAGTAGTAGCGGGCCTGAAGCTTTCTTT. This translates into CASSSGPEAFF.

V gene TRBV7-9 combines with J gene TRBJ1-5; a possible D gene is TRBD1 (5 bases). Germline loops: CDR1 SEHNR, CDR2 FQNEAQ (reference sequence). V was shortened by 1 base and J by 7 bases, with 14 bases between the two germline ends. This CDR3 contains 15 residues. The CDR3: CASSLDSGARQPQHF. DNA of the CDR3: TGTGCCAGCAGCTTAGATAGCGGGGCCAGACAGCCCCAGCATTTT.

This clone was recorded once. This rearrangement joins TRBV27 to TRBJ2-1, with D uncertain. Per the germline V gene, CDR1 is MNHEY and CDR2 is SMNVEV (reference sequence). Trimming removed 0 bases at V and 2 bases at J, with 14 bases between. The CDR3 extends over 17 amino acids. CDR3 region: CASSLSPETFTYNEQFF. CDR3 coding DNA: TGTGCCAGCAGTTTATCTCCCGAGACTTTCACCTACAATGAGCAGTTCTTC.

Notes on this clone: The junction shows a germline mismatch at one end, possibly a read error. The chain uses TRBV29-1 and TRBJ2-3; 8 positions match TRBD2. CDR3 length equals 12 residues. Germline CDR1 SQVTM, CDR2 ANQGSEA. For the CDR3, the DNA is TGCAGCTCCACGAGCGGGGGCCCGTCGCTGGATTTT. It is translated as CSSTSGGPSLDF.

The CDR3: CASTLSGGNQPQHF. As DNA, the CDR3 is TGTGCCAGCACCCTTTCAGGGGGCAATCAGCCCCAGCATTTT. The V and J genes are TRBV7-9 and TRBJ1-5; weak D call: TRBD1 (6 bases). The CDR3 contains 14 residues. Germline CDR1 SEHNR, CDR2 FQNEAQ (reference sequence). Deletions cut 7 bases from V and 2 bases from J, with 12 bases between.

This clone was detected a few times. The chain uses TRBV5-1 and TRBJ2-7, with 14 bases that match TRBD2. With V trimmed by 0 bases and J by 1 base, 15 bases remained unmatched. Germline CDR1 reads SGHRS; CDR2 reads YFSETQ. This CDR3 is 21 amino acids long. In DNA form, the CDR3 reads TGCGCCAGCAGCTTGGCCTTTACGGCAGTGGGACTAGCGGGGGCGTCCTACGAGCAGTACTTC. This codes for CASSLAFTAVGLAGASYEQYF.

The genes are TRBV7-2 and TRBJ2-1, with TRBD1 matching 11 bases. The CDR3 spans 14 residues. Germline-derived CDR1 and CDR2 are SGHTA and FQGNSA. Unmatched junction bases numbered 3, after V lost 4 bases and J lost 7 bases. In DNA, the CDR3 is TGTGCCAGCAGCTGGGGACAGGGGGGTAATGAGCAGTTCTTC. It yields the protein CASSWGQGGNEQFF.

This chain uses TRBV27 with TRBJ2-5; D might be TRBD2 (5 bases). The CDR3 sequence is 14 residues long. Germline values: CDR1 MNHEY, CDR2 SMNVEV (reference sequence). The V gene lost 5 bases and the J gene lost 2 bases, with 12 bases spanning the gap. CDR3 in DNA: TGTGCCAGCAGTGAGGGCCGGGGACAAGAGACCCAGTACTTC. It encodes CASSEGRGQETQYF.

The V gene is TRBV9, the J gene TRBJ2-7; 10 positions match TRBD2. V shed 2 bases and J 3 bases; nucleotides not matched to a gene: 5. Looked up from germline, CDR1 is SGDLS and CDR2 is YYNGEE. The CDR3 loop spans 15 amino acids. Written as DNA, the CDR3 is TGTGCCAGCAGCGTCCGAGGGACTAGCGACTACGAGCAGTACTTC. It specifies CASSVRGTSDYEQYF.

The chain links TRBV2 to TRBJ1-3; no reliable D call. This CDR3 is 14 amino acids long. The V gene lost 6 bases and the J gene lost 0 bases, with 9 bases spanning the gap. Per the germline V gene, CDR1 is SNHLY and CDR2 is FYNNEI. The CDR3 sequence: CASRDFFSGNTIYF. In DNA form, the CDR3 reads TGTGCCAGCAGGGACTTTTTCTCTGGAAACACCATATATTTT.

This clone was observed a few times. V usage is TRBV10-3 and J usage is TRBJ2-7; 15 positions agree with TRBD2. Germline CDR1 is ENHRY and CDR2 is SYGVKD. V dropped 2 bases and J dropped 3; count of bases not matched to a gene: 2. This CDR3 is 16 amino acids long. In DNA form, the CDR3 reads TGTGCCATCAGTGAGAGGACTAGCGGGGGGGTCTACGAGCAGTACTTC. It translates to CAISERTSGGVYEQYF.

This clone has more than one count but fewer than ten. The V call is TRBV30, the J call TRBJ1-6; D uncertain. This CDR3 spans 12 amino acids. Trimming removed 7 bases from V and 9 bases from J, with 13 bases in between. Germline V lookup: CDR1 GTSNPN, CDR2 SVGIG (reference sequence). The CDR3 DNA is TGTGCCTTCGGGAGGTTGGGTTCACCCCTCCACTTT. As protein: CAFGRLGSPLHF.

The chain carries TRBV29-1 and TRBJ2-3; D gene unclear. V lost 3 bases and J 0 bases, leaving 7 bases between the germline ends. The CDR3 is made up of 13 amino acids. Per germline, CDR1 SQVTM and CDR2 ANQGSEA. In DNA form, the CDR3 reads TGCAGCGTTGATACGGGTAGCACAGATACGCAGTATTTT. Its protein is CSVDTGSTDTQYF.

This chain uses TRBV10-3 with TRBJ1-2; 8 bases are a match to TRBD1. V lost 2 bases and J lost 4; bases outside the gene matches: 3. Germline lookup yields CDR1 ENHRY and CDR2 SYGVKD. The CDR3 contains 14 residues. The CDR3 DNA is TGTGCCATCAGTGAGGGCAGGGGGCCCTATGGCTACACCTTC. The encoded protein is CAISEGRGPYGYTF.

This rearrangement joins TRBV9 to TRBJ1-2, with 8 bases that match TRBD1. The V and J ends lost 0 bases and 7 bases, in that order; junction bases with no gene match: 11. The length of the CDR3 is 16 residues. Germline V gene sequence: CDR1 SGDLS, CDR2 YYNGEE. The CDR3 coding sequence is TGTGCCAGCAGCGTAGACCCCCTACAGGGGGTGGGTGGCTACACCTTC. It codes for CASSVDPLQGVGGYTF.

This sequence joins TRBV5-1 and TRBJ2-3; TRBD2 agrees at 8 bases. CDR3 length: 14 amino acids. Trimming removed 9 bases from V and 2 bases from J; junction bases left unmatched: 8. Germline CDR1 is SGHRS and CDR2 is YFSETQ. The CDR3 region has the DNA TGCGCCAAACGCGGGGGGTGTTCCACAGATACGCAGTATTTT. Translating it yields CAKRGGCSTDTQYF.

The J gene is TRBJ2-7, the V gene TRBV9; 7 bases are a match to TRBD1. The V gene end was trimmed by 0 bases and the J gene end by 8 bases; junction bases not matched to a gene: 2. The germline V gene encodes CDR1 SGDLS and CDR2 YYNGEE. The length of the CDR3 is 12 residues. CDR3 nucleotides: TGTGCCAGCAGCGTAGTAGGGGGCAAGCAGTACTTC. Translation gives CASSVVGGKQYF.

The rearrangement links TRBV30 to TRBJ2-7; 7 bases line up with TRBD1. Germline lookup yields CDR1 GTSNPN and CDR2 SVGIG (reference sequence). The trim removed 3 bases at V and 4 bases at J, leaving 18 bases unmatched. The CDR3 length is 17 residues. The CDR3 here is CAWRVTRQGRASYEQYF. In DNA, the CDR3 is TGTGCCTGGAGAGTAACCCGACAGGGACGGGCCTCGTACGAGCAGTACTTC.

The genes are TRBV27 and TRBJ1-2; TRBD1 aligns across 7 bases. Germline CDR1 MNHEY, CDR2 SMNVEV (reference sequence). J lost 4 bases, V lost 4 bases, and 6 bases had no gene match. This CDR3 has 14 amino acids. CDR3 protein: CASSYAGQLYGYTF. The CDR3 bases are TGTGCCAGCAGTTACGCGGGACAGCTCTATGGCTACACCTTC.

This clone was observed a few times. The chain is built from TRBV7-9 and TRBJ2-7, with TRBD1 as a possible D gene (6 bases). CDR3 size: 16 residues. Trimming pared 4 bases from V and 6 bases from J, leaving 22 bases between. Germline V lookup: CDR1 SEHNR, CDR2 FQNEAQ (reference sequence). CDR3 loop: CASSWKPGNRDSEQYF. CDR3 coding DNA: TGTGCCAGCAGCTGGAAACCCGGGAACAGGGATTCCGAGCAGTACTTC.

The chain combines TRBV15 with TRBJ1-5; 9 bases align to TRBD1. The J segment lost 6 bases and the V segment lost 7 bases, leaving 16 bases of the junction unmatched. This CDR3 comprises 17 residues. Germline CDR1 reads LNHNV; CDR2 reads YYDKDF (reference sequence). The CDR3 DNA is TGTGCCACCACCACCGTGGGGGGGGACAGGGTTGGTCAGCCCCAGCATTTT. This translates into CATTTVGGDRVGQPQHF.

The V and J genes are TRBV2 and TRBJ1-1, with D possibly being TRBD1 (5 bases). The V end was cut by 6 bases, the J end by 0 bases, with 17 bases between. The CDR3 contains 16 residues. CDR1 is SNHLY and CDR2 is FYNNEI in the germline V gene. CDR3 DNA sequence: TGTGCCAGCAGAGAGGAGTTAGGGGTTATGAACACTGAAGCTTTCTTT. Protein: CASREELGVMNTEAFF.

This clone showed up just a few times. The genes are TRBV6-1 and TRBJ2-7; maybe TRBD1 (7 bases). Germline values: CDR1 MNHNS, CDR2 SASEGT. V lost 4 bases to trimming and J lost 0 bases, with 16 bases between them. CDR3 length equals 16 residues. The CDR3 loop is CASSALTGTRSYEQYF. Written as DNA, the CDR3 is TGTGCCAGCAGTGCGCTGACAGGGACTCGCTCCTACGAGCAGTACTTC.

V gene TRBV5-4 combines with J gene TRBJ2-1, with no clear D. The CDR3 covers 13 residues. Germline CDR1 SGHNT, CDR2 YYREEE (reference sequence). V lost 1 base to trimming and J lost 7 bases, with 9 bases between them. CDR3 in amino acids: CASSLQHGNEQFF. As DNA, the CDR3 is TGTGCCAGCAGCTTGCAACACGGGAATGAGCAGTTCTTC. The entire variable domain, with the rest obtained from reference TRBV5-4 and TRBJ2-1, is as follows: ETGVTQSPTHLIKTRGQQVTLRCSSQSGHNTVSWYQQALGQGPQFIFQYYREEENGRGNFPPRFSGLQFPNYSSELNVNALELDDSALYLCASSLQHGNEQFFGPGTRLTVL.

The CDR3 region is CSVEFRGNTEAFF. As DNA, the CDR3 is TGCAGCGTTGAGTTCAGGGGGAACACTGAAGCTTTCTTT. The V call is TRBV29-1, the J call TRBJ1-1; maybe TRBD1 (6 bases). This CDR3 has 13 amino acids. Per germline, CDR1 SQVTM and CDR2 ANQGSEA. The V end was cut by 3 bases, the J end by 1 base, with 9 bases between.

The CDR3 spells CASKTRGGRNEQFF. The CDR3 DNA sequence: TGTGCCAGCAAAACACGGGGGGGCCGGAATGAGCAGTTCTTC. V is TRBV13 and J is TRBJ2-1, with TRBD2 identical over 8 bases. The germline V gene encodes CDR1 PRHDT and CDR2 FYEKMQ (reference sequence). There are 14 residues in the CDR3. J gave up 7 bases and V 7 bases, and 9 bases lay outside the gene matches. Supplemented by reference TRBV13 and TRBJ2-1, the full variable domain reads AAGVIQSPRHLIKEKRETATLKCYPIPRHDTVYWYQQGPGQDPQFLISFYEKMQSDKGSIPDRFSAQQFSDYHSELNMSSLELGDSALYFCASKTRGGRNEQFFGPGTRLTVL.